This T cell receptor (beta chain) was recorded in a study of monozygotic twins with inflammatory bowel disease. TCRdb re-analyzed the 5' RACE reads; it lists each CDR3 protein once, without DNA. The data include a few hundred thousand distinct CDR3 sequences; the top ten clones carry 5.6%. The CDR3 totals 15 residues. Germline lookup yields CDR1 SGHRS and CDR2 YFSETQ. The receptor's source is a human donor with ulcerative colitis or Crohn's disease, or a healthy co-twin of an affected twin (not recorded which). The chain couples TRBV5-1 to TRBJ2-7; the D call from TCRdb, TRBD1, cannot be confirmed without DNA. The sequenced sample was blood. The CDR3: CASSLVAGGRYEQYF.